This T cell receptor beta chain originates from a study of cytomegalovirus exposure and HLA in healthy donors. The study's findings and limits: Owing to their indistinguishability, certain V segments, notably TRBV6-2 and TRBV6-3, were excluded. Specificity of three CMV-associated chains for CMV antigens was verified in vitro.

As concerns this clone: The antigen remains undetermined.

Germline V gives CDR1 SGDLS, CDR2 YYNGEE. The CDR3 runs 14 residues. Losses at the gene ends were 3 bases for V and 2 bases for J; bases not matched to a gene: 4. PCR amplification relied on 60 Vbeta primers (plus 13 Jbeta primers). In the study's own analysis: Per a later analysis, the number of unique TCR beta chains was 75 million to 90 million, of which around 10 million were shared. The repertoire was sequenced with immunoSEQ multiplex PCR; TCRdb's copy has only in-frame clones and lacks some. D and trimming were read from the DNA, whereas the V and J calls and clone size are those reported in that table. The sample holds about 93,000 clones, around three quarters seen once.

The sequence derives from a man aged 25-45 years in good health and CMV-seronegative. This chain links TRBV9 with TRBJ2-5; 7 nucleotides match TRBD1. Sample: PBMCs. This CDR3 reads CASSATGWQETQYF. The CDR3 coding sequence is TGTGCCAGCAGCGCGACAGGGTGGCAAGAGACCCAGTACTTC.